This is a list of T cell receptor beta chains from one sample in a study of blood T cells in healthy people across ages. TCRdb ran MiXCR on the 5' RACE reads and lists one entry per CDR3 protein. The sample holds around 800,000 distinct CDR3 sequences, about 55% seen once. The sequencing input was blood. These receptors all stem from a man older than 75 in good health. CDR3s leave out the opening cysteine and the closing phenylalanine or tryptophan. A D gene is named only where the DNA matches it firmly.

>TRBV20-1|TRBD1|10
GAPGQVYGYT
>TRBV20-1|NA|9
SARWDVGAY
>TRBV6-5|NA|10
ASTPDQETQY
>TRBV6-1|TRBD2|17
ASSGGLAGVRLAKNIQY
>TRBV24-1|NA|18
ATRVGAEEILRLAKNIQY
>TRBV29-1|NA|11
SVGGRATYEQY
>TRBV5-1|TRBD1|12
ASSDRGTYNEQF
>TRBV12-3/TRBV12-4|NA|13
ASTRGPGQGSPLH
>TRBV12-3/TRBV12-4|NA|16
ASSFRGRVCIGANVLT
>TRBV19|NA|14
ASNPPVGQGTYGYT
>TRBV3-1|TRBD2|16
ASSQPIRAGGPYNEQF
>TRBV27|NA|14
ASSLSGGRNNSPLH
>TRBV20-1|NA|11
SYISGANEKLF
>TRBV5-6|TRBD2|15
ASSLRRLAVKYNEQF
>TRBV30|NA|12
AWSVRRERDEQY
>TRBV6-2/TRBV6-3|NA|14
ASSLPPWRRGNEQF
>TRBV16|TRBD1|11
ASSQPEGARVY
>TRBV12-3/TRBV12-4|NA|11
AIGSSMWAGYT
>TRBV4-2|NA|13
ASSQDVTKMMSYT
>TRBV9|NA|16
ASSVGAGQKSSYNEQF
>TRBV10-3|NA|13
AISDGRGLLEKLF
>TRBV2|NA|13
ASSNTRGGTDTQY
>TRBV20-1|NA|17
SARDSARGGFSGANVLT
>TRBV7-2|TRBD1|11
ASSHTDREKLF
>TRBV6-6|TRBD1|12
ASRSGQGDLPQH
>TRBV7-2|NA|16
ASSLRWGAGGSNQPQH
>TRBV7-2|TRBD2|14
ASSQGLAVSYNERF
>TRBV6-5|NA|9
ASAVRDEQY
>TRBV18|NA|14
ASSPLGPGSYNEQF
>TRBV7-2|TRBD1|13
ASSFNRGPNQPQH
>TRBV20-1|TRBD1|12
SAPQGAFGETQY
>TRBV7-2|TRBD1|15
ASSLRKQGANTGELF
>TRBV10-3|TRBD1|12
AISESGQLYGYT
>TRBV10-3|NA|11
AISESTPSEQF
>TRBV10-1|TRBD2|17
ASSESEGGLAGVRETQY
>TRBV3-1|NA|13
ASSQAVRAHAGYT
>TRBV12-3/TRBV12-4|TRBD1|11
ASRTGENTEAF
>TRBV14|TRBD2|11
ASATRGADTQY
>TRBV10-3|TRBD2|13
AISGGRAGINEQF
>TRBV29-1|NA|10
SVEIRQETQY
>TRBV3-1|TRBD2|14
ASSQGISGGEETQY
>TRBV12-3/TRBV12-4|NA|16
ASSSALGQQLAKNIQY
>TRBV2|NA|10
ATIWGDTEAF
>TRBV7-9|NA|15
ASSLRTGAAYPYEQY
>TRBV7-2|NA|12
ASSPPTGYNEQY
>TRBV11-2|TRBD1|13
ASRRTGGLIDEQF
>TRBV4-1|NA|14
ASSREVTERSYEQY
>TRBV6-1|NA|14
ASSELKTGRQETQY
>TRBV6-1|NA|16
ASSEAFSLRQDNYGYT
>TRBV29-1|NA|9
SAGSTTEAF
>TRBV7-2|TRBD1|11
ASSHRGLGEQY
>TRBV6-5|TRBD2|14
ASSNPGLAGVNEQF
>TRBV12-3/TRBV12-4|NA|13
ASSLGTGPHNEQF
>TRBV20-1|TRBD2|14
SDLLVAGGPSGTQY
>TRBV29-1|NA|9
SVSAFYGYT